This T cell receptor (beta chain) was sequenced during a study of blood T cell repertoires in COVID-19 (dated by TCRdb to the early 2020s). For context, the study as a whole: Samples from collaborators originated in the United States, Italy and Spain and spanned both the acute and convalescent phases of COVID-19. The prospective study material was composed of cDNA or gDNA derived from T cells, B-cell-depleted T cells, or PBMCs. The dataset comprised deeply sampled blood TCRbeta repertoires from subjects exposed to, actively infected with, or recovered from COVID-19. The repertoires were made available in a free public database intended to serve as a resource for research on the immune response to SARS-CoV-2. Samples were obtained from the ongoing ImmuneRACE study (first 160 participants) and from about 1,300 subjects provided by 6 global collaborators. A de-identified subject ID, COVID-19 status, age in years and sex were almost always included in the sample metadata. Where available, HLA class I and class II types were obtained from metadata supplied by the sample provider rather than from assay-based typing.

The collaborating institutions used their own protocols to collect whole blood in K2EDTA tubes. For TCRbeta analysis, collaborator samples were shipped as frozen whole blood, as isolated PBMCs, or as DNA extracted from either sample type. Germline trimming: 7 bases from V, 3 bases from J; junction bases outside gene matches: 10. CDR1 and CDR2 (MDHEN, SYDVKM) derive from the germline V gene. Measured from the cysteine to the phenylalanine, the CDR3 is 16 residues long. Kept here is only the CDR3 DNA, which spans 48 bases and is read in frame from base 1. Paper-wide results and their limitations: How much clinical and demographic metadata was included differed by source and by participant, and the metadata was provided uncurated.

TCRbeta CDR3 regions were amplified from genomic DNA using the immunoSEQ Assay, a bias-controlled multiplex PCR. Turning to the authors' computational methods: The number of nucleated cells in each sample was estimated from the amplification of reference gene primers within the assay. To quantify the absolute abundance of each unique TCRbeta CDR3 rearrangement, sequence reads were collapsed and filtered. For each sample, productive Simpson clonality was calculated by taking the square root of Simpson's diversity index across productive rearrangements. The source is immuneACCESS, and TCRdb retained only in-frame sequences with V and J called. Part of the clones is not carried over; for the studies checked, unresolved V genes explain less than half of this, and the remainder is unexplained. V and J calls and clone size are those listed in that table; D and trimming were worked out from the DNA. For this sample there are more than 65,000 clones; approximately 89% appear just once. In total, the top ten clones hold approximately 8% of the sample.

About this clone itself: It has no known antigen specificity. Nothing much larger sits one base from this clone, and base qualities are not available.

The clonotype comes from a human donor in a cohort sampled during active COVID-19. The chain links TRBV28 with TRBJ1-5; 9 bases in the junction line up with TRBD1. Sequences were obtained from peripheral blood. The sequence in DNA is TGTGCCAGCACGCCGAAGGGACAGGGACACAATCAGCCCCAGCATTTT. Its protein is CASTPKGQGHNQPQHF.